This is a list of T cell receptor beta chains from one sample in a study of T cells after yellow fever vaccination. TCRdb itself ran the 5' RACE reads through MiXCR, one entry per CDR3 protein. In the table there are about 300,000 distinct CDR3 sequences, around 7% of which are singletons. The specimen comprised PBMCs, sampled about 41 days after the first yellow fever vaccination. Source of these receptors: a man younger than 30 who received the YFV17D yellow fever vaccine. Both conserved end residues are trimmed from each CDR3. The order of the fields is CDR3 protein, clone size, J gene, CDR3 length, V gene. Clone size is shown for a subset of rows, as once, few, many or a class of expanded clone.

CDR3: ASSLSGASSYNEQF; size: few; J: TRBJ2-1; length: 14; V: TRBV7-2
CDR3: ASSFRGREQF; size: many; J: TRBJ2-1; length: 10; V: TRBV12-3/TRBV12-4
CDR3: ASSFPGDPDGYT; size: few; J: TRBJ1-2; length: 12; V: TRBV12-3/TRBV12-4
CDR3: ASSLAQGIENTEAF; size: many; J: TRBJ1-1; length: 14; V: TRBV5-1
CDR3: ASLRENTGELF; size: -; J: TRBJ2-2; length: 11; V: TRBV9
CDR3: ASSLGLVGGGNRQF; size: many; J: TRBJ2-1; length: 14; V: TRBV7-3
CDR3: ASSAIGGTNSYEQY; size: few; J: TRBJ2-7; length: 14; V: TRBV6-1
CDR3: ASSPHGGGQFYGYT; size: few; J: TRBJ1-2; length: 14; V: TRBV7-2
CDR3: ASSQGTGPRDTQY; size: many; J: TRBJ2-3; length: 13; V: TRBV4-2
CDR3: ASSLTDRNTEAF; size: many; J: TRBJ1-1; length: 12; V: TRBV5-1
CDR3: ASSLTASTDTQY; size: few; J: TRBJ2-3; length: 12; V: TRBV7-9
CDR3: ASSLRGTYNEQF; size: few; J: TRBJ2-1; length: 12; V: TRBV5-1
CDR3: ASSIQGADTEAF; size: many; J: TRBJ1-1; length: 12; V: TRBV5-1
CDR3: ASSRPGGNEQF; size: few; J: TRBJ2-1; length: 11; V: TRBV6-2/TRBV6-3
CDR3: AISEREGTYEQY; size: -; J: TRBJ2-7; length: 12; V: TRBV10-3
CDR3: ASSELSGANVLT; size: many; J: TRBJ2-6; length: 12; V: TRBV7-2
CDR3: ASSPPGTTNEKLF; size: many; J: TRBJ1-4; length: 13; V: TRBV12-3/TRBV12-4
CDR3: SARDWLAGDNEQF; size: -; J: TRBJ2-1; length: 13; V: TRBV20-1
CDR3: ASTPGGETQY; size: few; J: TRBJ2-5; length: 10; V: TRBV6-5
CDR3: ASSWLPAATEAF; size: few; J: TRBJ1-1; length: 12; V: TRBV5-1
CDR3: ASSSLAETQY; size: many; J: TRBJ2-5; length: 10; V: TRBV12-3/TRBV12-4
CDR3: ASSLAGCCHTEAF; size: few; J: TRBJ1-1; length: 13; V: TRBV7-2
CDR3: SVEGQQETQY; size: -; J: TRBJ2-5; length: 10; V: TRBV29-1
CDR3: ASSPRGADTQY; size: many; J: TRBJ2-3; length: 11; V: TRBV6-4
CDR3: ASTLTSASYNEQF; size: many; J: TRBJ2-1; length: 13; V: TRBV12-3/TRBV12-4
CDR3: ASSTGREPQH; size: -; J: TRBJ1-5; length: 10; V: TRBV18
CDR3: ASSFFEYYGYT; size: -; J: TRBJ1-2; length: 11; V: TRBV5-1
CDR3: ASSPASSGNEQF; size: -; J: TRBJ2-1; length: 12; V: TRBV6-2/TRBV6-3
CDR3: ATSARGQDNQPQH; size: few; J: TRBJ1-5; length: 13; V: TRBV24-1
CDR3: SAPEGAVSPLH; size: few; J: TRBJ1-6; length: 11; V: TRBV20-1
CDR3: SARQGTNTEAF; size: few; J: TRBJ1-1; length: 11; V: TRBV20-1
CDR3: ASSLQYEAF; size: few; J: TRBJ1-1; length: 9; V: TRBV12-3/TRBV12-4
CDR3: SVPLSGLGTDTQY; size: many; J: TRBJ2-3; length: 13; V: TRBV29-1
CDR3: SVGPRLSSYEQY; size: -; J: TRBJ2-7; length: 12; V: TRBV29-1
CDR3: ASSLETRIYGYT; size: few; J: TRBJ1-2; length: 12; V: TRBV7-2
CDR3: SAFRGGDTEAF; size: -; J: TRBJ1-1; length: 11; V: TRBV20-1
CDR3: ASSGGVFQETQY; size: many; J: TRBJ2-5; length: 12; V: TRBV9
CDR3: ASSKGDSLYGYT; size: -; J: TRBJ1-2; length: 12; V: TRBV7-2
CDR3: ASSSRRRGLFYGYT; size: few; J: TRBJ1-2; length: 14; V: TRBV6-1
CDR3: AIARPPRTGELF; size: -; J: TRBJ2-2; length: 12; V: TRBV10-3
CDR3: ASSEGGQTDTQY; size: few; J: TRBJ2-3; length: 12; V: TRBV5-1
CDR3: ASSFDRQALH; size: -; J: TRBJ1-6; length: 10; V: TRBV7-2
CDR3: ASSYSGGYEKLF; size: many; J: TRBJ1-4; length: 12; V: TRBV6-5
CDR3: ASSLASSGAQETQY; size: -; J: TRBJ2-5; length: 14; V: TRBV7-2
CDR3: ASSLDRHIQY; size: -; J: TRBJ2-4; length: 10; V: TRBV7-9
CDR3: SARQGTYEQY; size: few; J: TRBJ2-7; length: 10; V: TRBV20-1
CDR3: ASSVGTSRETQY; size: -; J: TRBJ2-5; length: 12; V: TRBV7-2
CDR3: ASSQTGQGGYGYT; size: many; J: TRBJ1-2; length: 13; V: TRBV7-9
CDR3: ASSQDQPSYEQY; size: -; J: TRBJ2-7; length: 12; V: TRBV4-3
CDR3: ASSQVPGTVANYGYT; size: -; J: TRBJ1-2; length: 15; V: TRBV4-1
CDR3: ASSFPSRGGTDTQY; size: -; J: TRBJ2-3; length: 14; V: TRBV5-6
CDR3: ASSNGISYNEQF; size: few; J: TRBJ2-1; length: 12; V: TRBV28
CDR3: ASSYSIAGPPADTEAF; size: many; J: TRBJ1-1; length: 16; V: TRBV6-5
CDR3: SAINSGERTDTQY; size: -; J: TRBJ2-3; length: 13; V: TRBV20-1
CDR3: ASSSRGKTEAF; size: few; J: TRBJ1-1; length: 11; V: TRBV7-2
CDR3: ASSLGVKGYNQPQH; size: -; J: TRBJ1-5; length: 14; V: TRBV12-3/TRBV12-4
CDR3: ASSPMGGRAIGAEAF; size: -; J: TRBJ1-1; length: 15; V: TRBV7-7
CDR3: ASSYGTSGNEQF; size: -; J: TRBJ2-1; length: 12; V: TRBV6-5
CDR3: ASSQVNLGYTEAF; size: few; J: TRBJ1-1; length: 13; V: TRBV4-1